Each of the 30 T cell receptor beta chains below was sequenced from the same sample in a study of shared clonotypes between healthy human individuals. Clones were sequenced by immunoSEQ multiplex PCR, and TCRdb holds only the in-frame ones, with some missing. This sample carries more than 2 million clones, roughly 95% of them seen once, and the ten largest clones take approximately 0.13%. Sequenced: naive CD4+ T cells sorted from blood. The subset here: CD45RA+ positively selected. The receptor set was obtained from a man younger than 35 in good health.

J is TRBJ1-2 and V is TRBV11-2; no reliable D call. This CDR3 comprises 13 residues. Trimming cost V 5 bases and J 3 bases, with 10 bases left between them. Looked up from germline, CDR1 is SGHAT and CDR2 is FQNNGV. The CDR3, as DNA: TGTGCCAGCAGCCCACGGACGGACTATGGCTACACCTTC. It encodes CASSPRTDYGYTF.

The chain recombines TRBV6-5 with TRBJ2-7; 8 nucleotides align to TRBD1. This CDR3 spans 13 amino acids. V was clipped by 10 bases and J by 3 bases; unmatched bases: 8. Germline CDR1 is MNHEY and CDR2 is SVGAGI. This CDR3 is CATSRDRFYEQYF. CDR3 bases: TGTGCCACCTCTCGGGACAGGTTCTACGAGCAGTACTTC.

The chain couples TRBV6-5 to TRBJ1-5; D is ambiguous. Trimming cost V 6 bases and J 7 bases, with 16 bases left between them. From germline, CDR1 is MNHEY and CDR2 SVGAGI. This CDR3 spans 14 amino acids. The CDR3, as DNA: TGTGCCAGCAGCTTGGTGCAGGAGGTACAGCCCCAGCATTTT. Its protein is CASSLVQEVQPQHF.

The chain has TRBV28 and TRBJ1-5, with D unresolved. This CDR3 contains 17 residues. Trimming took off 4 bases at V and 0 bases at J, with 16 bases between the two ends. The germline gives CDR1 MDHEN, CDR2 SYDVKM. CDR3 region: CASSSIEGVNSNQPQHF. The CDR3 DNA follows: TGTGCCAGCAGTTCTATAGAGGGCGTCAATAGCAATCAGCCCCAGCATTTT.

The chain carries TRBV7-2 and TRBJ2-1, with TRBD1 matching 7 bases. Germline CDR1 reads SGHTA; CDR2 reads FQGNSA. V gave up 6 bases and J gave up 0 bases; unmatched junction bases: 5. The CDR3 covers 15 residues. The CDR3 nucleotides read TGTGCCAGCAGAAGGGACAGCGTCTCCTACAATGAGCAGTTCTTC. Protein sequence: CASRRDSVSYNEQFF.

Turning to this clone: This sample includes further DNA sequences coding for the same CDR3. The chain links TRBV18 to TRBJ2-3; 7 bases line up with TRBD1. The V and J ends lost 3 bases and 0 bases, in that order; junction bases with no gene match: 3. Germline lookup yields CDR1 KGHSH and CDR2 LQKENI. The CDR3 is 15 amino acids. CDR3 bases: TGTGCCAGCTCACCCGGGACAGCAAGCACAGATACGCAGTATTTT. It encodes CASSPGTASTDTQYF. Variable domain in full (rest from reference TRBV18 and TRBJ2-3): NAGVMQNPRHLVRRRGQEARLRCSPMKGHSHVYWYRQLPEEGLKFMVYLQKENIIDESGMPKERFSAEFPKEGPSILRIQQVVRGDSAAYFCASSPGTASTDTQYFGPGTRLTVL.

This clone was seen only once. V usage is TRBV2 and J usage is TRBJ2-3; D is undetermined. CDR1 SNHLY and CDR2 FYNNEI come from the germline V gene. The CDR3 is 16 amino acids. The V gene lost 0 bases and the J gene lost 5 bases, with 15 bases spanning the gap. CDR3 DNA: TGTGCCAGCAGTGAAGCGCTTTTGGGTGTTGGAGATACGCAGTATTTT. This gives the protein CASSEALLGVGDTQYF.

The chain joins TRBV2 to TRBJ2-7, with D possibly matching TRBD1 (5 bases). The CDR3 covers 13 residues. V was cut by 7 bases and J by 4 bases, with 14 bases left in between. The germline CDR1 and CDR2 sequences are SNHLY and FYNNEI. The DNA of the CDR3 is TGTGCCAGCACCCGAAGGACACTGTACGAGCAGTACTTC. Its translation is CASTRRTLYEQYF. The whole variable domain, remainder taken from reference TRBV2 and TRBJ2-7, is EPEVTQTPSHQVTQMGQEVILRCVPISNHLYFYWYRQILGQKVEFLVSFYNNEISEKSEIFDDQFSVERPDGSNFTLKIRSTKLEDSAMYFCASTRRTLYEQYFGPGTRLTVT.

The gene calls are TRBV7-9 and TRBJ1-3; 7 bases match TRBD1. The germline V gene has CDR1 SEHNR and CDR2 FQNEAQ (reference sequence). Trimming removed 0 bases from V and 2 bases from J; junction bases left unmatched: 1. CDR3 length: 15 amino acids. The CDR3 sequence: CASSLAQGPGNTIYF. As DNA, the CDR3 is TGTGCCAGCAGCTTAGCACAGGGGCCTGGAAACACCATATATTTT.

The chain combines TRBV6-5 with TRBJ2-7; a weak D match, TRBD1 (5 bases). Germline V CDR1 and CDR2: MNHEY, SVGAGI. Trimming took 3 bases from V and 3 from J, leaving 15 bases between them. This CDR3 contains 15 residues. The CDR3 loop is CASSYAGQPLYEQYF. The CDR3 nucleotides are TGTGCCAGCAGTTATGCAGGGCAGCCCCTCTACGAGCAGTACTTC.

The chain's CDR3 is CAWGPGGRETQYF. The CDR3 region has the DNA TGTGCCTGGGGGCCGGGGGGCAGGGAGACCCAGTACTTC. The rearrangement uses TRBV30 and TRBJ2-5, with D tentatively TRBD2 (7 bases). The CDR3 sequence is 13 residues long. Germline values: CDR1 GTSNPN, CDR2 SVGIG (reference sequence). The V gene lost 5 bases and the J gene lost 5 bases, with 15 bases spanning the gap.

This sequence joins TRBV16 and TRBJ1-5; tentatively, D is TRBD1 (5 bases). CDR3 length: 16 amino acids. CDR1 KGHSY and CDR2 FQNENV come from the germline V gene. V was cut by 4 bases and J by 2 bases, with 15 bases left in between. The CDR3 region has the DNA TGTGCCAGCAGCCGCCTACAGGAAGCCCGCAATCAGCCCCAGCATTTT. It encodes CASSRLQEARNQPQHF.

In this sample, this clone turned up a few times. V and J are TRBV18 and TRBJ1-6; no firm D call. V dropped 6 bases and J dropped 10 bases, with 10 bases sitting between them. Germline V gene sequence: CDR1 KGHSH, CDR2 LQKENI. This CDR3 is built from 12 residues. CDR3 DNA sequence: TGTGCCAGCTCTCAACAGTTGTCACCCCTCCACTTT. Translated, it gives CASSQQLSPLHF.

The CDR3 protein is CASRAGGDKYGYTF. CDR3 DNA: TGTGCCAGCAGAGCAGGGGGAGACAAGTATGGCTACACCTTC. The rearrangement joins TRBV6-1 to TRBJ1-2; 7 nucleotides agree with TRBD1. The V segment lost 6 bases and the J segment 5 bases; nucleotides outside the gene matches: 9. This CDR3 spans 14 amino acids. CDR1 is MNHNS and CDR2 is SASEGT in the germline V gene.

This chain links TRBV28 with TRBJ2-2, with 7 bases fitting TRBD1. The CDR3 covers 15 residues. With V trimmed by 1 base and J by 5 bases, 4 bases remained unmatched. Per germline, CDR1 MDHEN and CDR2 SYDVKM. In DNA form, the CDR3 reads TGTGCCAGCAGTTTATCGGCAGGGGGAACCGGGGAGCTGTTTTTT. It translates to CASSLSAGGTGELFF.

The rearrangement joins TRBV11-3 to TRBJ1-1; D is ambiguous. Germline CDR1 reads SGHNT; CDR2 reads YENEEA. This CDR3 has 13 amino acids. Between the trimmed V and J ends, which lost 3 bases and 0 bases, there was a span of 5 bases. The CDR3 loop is CASSFSMNTEAFF. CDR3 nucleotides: TGTGCCAGCAGCTTTTCAATGAACACTGAAGCTTTCTTT.

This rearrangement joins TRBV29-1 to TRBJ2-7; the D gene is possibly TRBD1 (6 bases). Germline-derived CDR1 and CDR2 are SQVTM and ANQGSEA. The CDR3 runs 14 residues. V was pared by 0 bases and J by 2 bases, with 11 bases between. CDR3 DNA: TGCAGCGTTGAAGATAACAGGGAACCCTACGAGCAGTACTTC. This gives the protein CSVEDNREPYEQYF.

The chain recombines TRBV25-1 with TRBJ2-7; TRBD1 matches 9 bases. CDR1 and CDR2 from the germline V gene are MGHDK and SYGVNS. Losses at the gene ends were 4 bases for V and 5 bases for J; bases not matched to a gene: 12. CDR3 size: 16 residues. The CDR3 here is CASSGAPGQGVHEQYF. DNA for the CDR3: TGTGCCAGCAGTGGGGCTCCGGGACAGGGAGTCCACGAGCAGTACTTC.

The CDR3 loop reads CASKPAGSSYNEQFF. CDR3 nucleotides: TGTGCCAGCAAACCAGCGGGGTCCTCCTACAATGAGCAGTTCTTC. The chain employs TRBV6-1 and TRBJ2-1; 7 bases fit TRBD2. The CDR3 runs to 15 residues. The V gene end was trimmed by 7 bases and the J gene end by 0 bases; junction bases not matched to a gene: 6. Germline CDR1 and CDR2: MNHNS and SASEGT.

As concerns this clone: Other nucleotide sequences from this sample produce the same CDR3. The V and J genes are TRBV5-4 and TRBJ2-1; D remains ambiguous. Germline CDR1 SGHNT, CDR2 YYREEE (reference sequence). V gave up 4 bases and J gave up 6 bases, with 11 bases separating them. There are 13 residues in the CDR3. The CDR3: CASSPGPVNEQFF. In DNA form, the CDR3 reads TGTGCCAGCAGCCCCGGCCCCGTCAATGAGCAGTTCTTC.

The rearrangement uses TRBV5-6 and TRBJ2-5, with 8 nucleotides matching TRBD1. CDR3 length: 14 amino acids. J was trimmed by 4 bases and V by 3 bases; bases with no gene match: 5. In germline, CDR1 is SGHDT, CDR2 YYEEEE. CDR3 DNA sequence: TGTGCCAGCAGCTGGGACAGGATGATAGAGACCCAGTACTTC. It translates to CASSWDRMIETQYF.

CDR3 sequence reads: CASSKAEDQPQHF. CDR3 DNA: TGTGCCAGCAGCAAAGCAGAGGATCAGCCCCAGCATTTT. This chain uses TRBV21-1 with TRBJ1-5. TRBV21-1 is a pseudogene locus. The CDR3 consists of 13 residues.

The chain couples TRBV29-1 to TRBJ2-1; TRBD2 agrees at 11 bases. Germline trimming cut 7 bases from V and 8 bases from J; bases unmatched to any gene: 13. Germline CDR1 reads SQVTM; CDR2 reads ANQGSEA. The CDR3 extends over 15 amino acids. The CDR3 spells CSARLLAGVPDEQFF. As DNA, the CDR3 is TGCAGCGCGCGACTACTAGCGGGAGTTCCGGATGAGCAGTTCTTC.

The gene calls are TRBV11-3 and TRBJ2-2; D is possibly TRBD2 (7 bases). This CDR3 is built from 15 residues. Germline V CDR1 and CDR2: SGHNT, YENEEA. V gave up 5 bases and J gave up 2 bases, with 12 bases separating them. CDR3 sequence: CASSVGGLNTGELFF. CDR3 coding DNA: TGTGCCAGCAGCGTCGGGGGGCTTAACACCGGGGAGCTGTTTTTT.

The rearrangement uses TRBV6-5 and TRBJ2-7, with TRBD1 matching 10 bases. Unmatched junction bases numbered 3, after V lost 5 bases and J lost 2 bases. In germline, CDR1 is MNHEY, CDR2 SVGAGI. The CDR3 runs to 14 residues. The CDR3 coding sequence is TGTGCCAGCAGTAAAGGGACAGGGGCCTACGAGCAGTACTTC. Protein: CASSKGTGAYEQYF.

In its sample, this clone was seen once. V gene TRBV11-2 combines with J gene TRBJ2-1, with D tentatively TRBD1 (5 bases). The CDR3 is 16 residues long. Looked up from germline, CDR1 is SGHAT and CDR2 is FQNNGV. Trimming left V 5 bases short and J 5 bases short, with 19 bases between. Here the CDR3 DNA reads TGTGCCAGCAGCATACCCCCGATGGGGCTTAACAATGAGCAGTTCTTC. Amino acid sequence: CASSIPPMGLNNEQFF. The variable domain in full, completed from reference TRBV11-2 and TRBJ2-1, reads EAGVAQSPRYKIIEKRQSVAFWCNPISGHATLYWYQQILGQGPKLLIQFQNNGVVDDSQLPKDRFSAERLKGVDSTLKIQPAKLEDSAVYLCASSIPPMGLNNEQFFGPGTRLTVL.

The CDR3 region is CASSVGGGGPGDTQYF. The CDR3 DNA follows: TGTGCCAGCAGCGTAGGAGGTGGGGGGCCTGGTGATACGCAGTATTTT. V and J are TRBV9 and TRBJ2-3; D is tentatively TRBD1 or TRBD2 (6 bases each). The germline CDR1 and CDR2 sequences are SGDLS and YYNGEE. The CDR3 length is 16 residues. The germline V and J ends were trimmed by 0 bases and 6 bases, with 17 bases remaining between them.

This CDR3 is CASSARSMGYTF. The CDR3, as DNA: TGTGCCAGCAGTGCTCGGTCCATGGGCTACACCTTC. V and J are TRBV6-1 and TRBJ1-2; no clear D. The germline V gene encodes CDR1 MNHNS and CDR2 SASEGT. The CDR3 contains 12 residues. V dropped 4 bases and J dropped 8 bases, with 11 bases sitting between them.

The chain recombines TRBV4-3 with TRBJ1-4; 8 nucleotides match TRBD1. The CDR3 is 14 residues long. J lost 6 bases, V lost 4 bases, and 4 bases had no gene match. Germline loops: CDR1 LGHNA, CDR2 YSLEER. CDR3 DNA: TGCGCCAGCAGCCGCGACAGGGGCTATGAAAAACTGTTTTTT. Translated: CASSRDRGYEKLFF.

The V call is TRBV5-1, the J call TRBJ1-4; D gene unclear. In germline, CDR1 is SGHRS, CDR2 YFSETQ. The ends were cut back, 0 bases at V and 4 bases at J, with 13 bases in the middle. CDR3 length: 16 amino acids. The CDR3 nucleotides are TGCGCCAGCAGCTTGGGGTCCTCCGGGTATAATGAAAAACTGTTTTTT. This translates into CASSLGSSGYNEKLFF. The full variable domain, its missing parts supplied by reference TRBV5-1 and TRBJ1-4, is KAGVTQTPRYLIKTRGQQVTLSCSPISGHRSVSWYQQTPGQGLQFLFEYFSETQRNKGNFPGRFSGRQFSNSRSEMNVSTLELGDSALYLCASSLGSSGYNEKLFFGSGTQLSVL.